The rows below give T cell receptor beta chains drawn from one sample of a study of Ad26.COV2.S vaccination and SARS-CoV-2 variants. Assay: immunoSEQ multiplex PCR; the TCRdb copy retains only in-frame clones and omits some. The sample records about 460,000 clones, around 89% being singletons. The sequencing used peripheral blood, collected in a trial of Ad26.COV2.S vaccine versus placebo. The receptors here all came from a person aged 18-65 years who received the Ad26.COV2.S COVID-19 vaccine or a placebo. Each CDR3 is given with its conserved first and last residue. The D gene is left open where the match is weak. Size tells how often a clone was seen (once, few, many) or the class of an expanded clone, and some rows leave it out.

size: .
V: TRBV27
length: 15
D: .
J: TRBJ2-1
DNA: TGTGCCAGCAGTTCCCGGGAAGGCAGGTACAATGAGCAGTTCTTC
CDR3: CASSSREGRYNEQFF

size: .
V: TRBV16
length: 13
D: .
J: TRBJ1-5
DNA: TGTGCCAGCAGCACAGTCGTCCATCAGCCCCAGCATTTT
CDR3: CASSTVVHQPQHF

size: .
V: TRBV27
length: 14
D: .
J: TRBJ2-1
DNA: TGTGCCAGCAGTTACCAGACTAGTAGGGTTGAGCAGTTCTTC
CDR3: CASSYQTSRVEQFF

size: .
V: TRBV5-1
length: 19
D: TRBD2
J: TRBJ2-1
DNA: TGCGCCAGCAGCTTGGGTTCACTAGCGGGGGGGCTTGCAGGCAATGAGCAGTTCTTC
CDR3: CASSLGSLAGGLAGNEQFF

size: .
V: TRBV5-4
length: 14
D: TRBD2
J: TRBJ2-1
DNA: TGTGCCAGCAGGTCTCGGCGGACTAGCGGGGAGCAGTTCTTC
CDR3: CASRSRRTSGEQFF

size: .
V: TRBV28
length: 15
D: TRBD1
J: TRBJ1-4
DNA: TGTGCCAGCAGCCTAACCGGGACAGGGGGAAGAAAACTGTTTTTT
CDR3: CASSLTGTGGRKLFF

size: .
V: TRBV5-1
length: 14
D: .
J: TRBJ2-3
DNA: TGCGCCAGCAGCTTGGAGAACCCGATAGATACGCAGTATTTT
CDR3: CASSLENPIDTQYF

size: .
V: TRBV3-1/TRBV3-2
length: 16
D: .
J: TRBJ1-2
DNA: TGTGCCAGCAGCCAATCGCGATCAGGGTCCCCCTATGGCTACACCTTC
CDR3: CASSQSRSGSPYGYTF

size: .
V: TRBV5-1
length: 14
D: TRBD1
J: TRBJ1-3
DNA: TGCGCCAGCAGCACAATACAGGGGGCCGACACCATATATTTT
CDR3: CASSTIQGADTIYF

size: .
V: TRBV24-1
length: 14
D: .
J: TRBJ2-3
DNA: TGTGCCACCAGTGATTATAAGAATCCAGATACGCAGTATTTT
CDR3: CATSDYKNPDTQYF

size: once
V: TRBV6-5
length: 12
D: .
J: TRBJ2-7
DNA: TGTGCCAGCGGGGCAGGTGGCTACGAGCAGTACTTC
CDR3: CASGAGGYEQYF